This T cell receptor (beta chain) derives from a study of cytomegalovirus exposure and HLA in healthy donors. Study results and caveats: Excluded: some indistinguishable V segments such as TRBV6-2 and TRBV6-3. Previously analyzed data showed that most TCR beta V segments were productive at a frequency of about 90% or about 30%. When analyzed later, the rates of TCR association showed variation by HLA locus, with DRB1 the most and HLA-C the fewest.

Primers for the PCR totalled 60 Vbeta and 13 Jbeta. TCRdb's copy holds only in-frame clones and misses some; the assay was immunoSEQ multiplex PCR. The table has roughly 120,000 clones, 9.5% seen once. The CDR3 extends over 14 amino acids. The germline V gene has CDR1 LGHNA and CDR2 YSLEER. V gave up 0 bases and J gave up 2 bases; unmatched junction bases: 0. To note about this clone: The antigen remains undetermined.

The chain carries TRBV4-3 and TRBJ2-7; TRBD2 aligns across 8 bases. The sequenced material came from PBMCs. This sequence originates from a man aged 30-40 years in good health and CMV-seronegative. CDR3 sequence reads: CASSQDSGAYEQYF. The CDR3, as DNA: TGCGCCAGCAGCCAAGATAGCGGGGCCTACGAGCAGTACTTC.